The present T cell receptor (beta chain) was sequenced within a study of shared clonotypes between healthy human individuals. This CDR3 comprises 18 residues. Germline loops: CDR1 KGHSH, CDR2 LQKENI. V trimming: 4 bases; J trimming: 0 bases; junction bases outside the gene matches: 9. Genomic DNA of each subset was evenly split across several immunoSEQ plates. It was around 180 ng DNA, approximately 30,000 T cell genomes, that sorted-subset replicate PCRs used. Assay used: immunoSEQ multiplex PCR; TCRdb lists only in-frame clones, some missing. The sample consists of 2,500,000 or so clones, around nine tenths of them appearing once. Healthy HIV-negative adults without recent acute infections or vaccinations served as donors.

Sequencing used naive CD4+ T cells sorted from blood. Documented subset: CD45RA+ positively selected. The chain joins TRBV18 to TRBJ1-6, with 7 bases identical to TRBD1. The sequence came from a man younger than 35 in good health. In DNA, the CDR3 is TGTGCCAGCTCACTACAGGGCCCAGGGGGCTCCTATAATTCACCCCTCCACTTT. It specifies CASSLQGPGGSYNSPLHF.